These T cell receptor beta chains were read from a single sample in a study of cytomegalovirus exposure and HLA in healthy donors. TCRdb's copy holds only in-frame clones and misses some; the assay was immunoSEQ multiplex PCR. The table lists about 170,000 clones, 85% of them singletons. Sequencing input: PBMCs. The source is a boy between 2 and 10 years old in good health and CMV-seronegative. CDR3s include the opening cysteine and the closing phenylalanine or tryptophan.

j_gene,v_gene,CDR3aa
TRBJ2-2,TRBV7-2,CASSFKRGGNTGELFF
TRBJ1-4,TRBV6-4,CATSDSAGNGGGEKLFF
TRBJ2-7,TRBV10-3,CAISEPGSSYEQYF
TRBJ1-2,TRBV6-1,CASSEAFFDRAPNYGYTF
TRBJ2-5,TRBV2,CASGEGRGTETQYF
TRBJ1-1,TRBV2,CASSARENTEAFF
TRBJ1-1,TRBV30,CAWSVGGQGYTEAFF
TRBJ1-1,TRBV11-2,CASSLDTTEAFF
TRBJ2-1,TRBV11-3,CASSRTSGGAGYEQFF
TRBJ1-3,TRBV28,CASSFGGSGNTIYF
TRBJ2-2,TRBV6-5,CASRMPGTGELFF
TRBJ2-1,TRBV5-1,CASSGGGAGDEQFF
TRBJ2-7,TRBV6-1,CASTGGYYEQYF
TRBJ1-2,TRBV19,CASSIVRAETFGYTF
TRBJ1-2,TRBV6-1,CASNSGWNYGYTF
TRBJ2-7,TRBV10-1,CASSGLRTGTSGRPFEQYF
TRBJ1-5,TRBV27,CASSLVRYNQPQHF
TRBJ2-2,TRBV2,CASRGGELFF
TRBJ1-1,TRBV19,CASSTDTEAFF
TRBJ1-2,TRBV5-6,CASSTTGGASYGYTF
TRBJ1-5,TRBV28,CASSLIQPPQHF
TRBJ2-7,TRBV20-1,CSAGQGHEQYF